Each of the 7 T cell receptor beta chains below was sequenced from the same sample in a study of T cell responses to AZD1222 COVID-19 vaccine. Profiled with immunoSEQ multiplex PCR; TCRdb holds only in-frame clones, not every one. Among some 40,000 clones listed, around 81% were seen once. The material sequenced was peripheral blood, taken on day 0 of AZD1222 vaccination. These receptors all come from an adult in good health.

The rearrangement uses TRBV5-1 and TRBJ1-6; D gene ambiguous. V lost 4 bases and J lost 7, with 12 bases in between. This CDR3 comprises 14 residues. Per the germline V gene, CDR1 is SGHRS and CDR2 is YFSETQ. CDR3 nucleotide sequence: TGCGCCAGCAGCCTGGTTGGGGAAAATTCACCCCTCCACTTT. Translation gives CASSLVGENSPLHF.

The V call is TRBV12-3 or TRBV12-4, the J call TRBJ2-2; 7 positions agree with TRBD1. V was clipped by 6 bases and J by 13 bases; unmatched bases: 5. This CDR3 comprises 11 residues. The CDR3 sequence: CASSQQGRLFF. The DNA for the CDR3 is TGTGCCAGCAGCCAACAGGGGCGGCTGTTTTTT.

This chain uses TRBV30 with TRBJ1-2; no reliable D call. The length of the CDR3 is 11 residues. With 2 bases removed from V and 7 bases from J, the gap between germline ends came to 8 bases. Germline V gives CDR1 GTSNPN, CDR2 SVGIG (reference sequence). The CDR3 spells CAWSMSAGYTF. CDR3 sequence (DNA): TGTGCCTGGAGTATGTCTGCTGGCTACACCTTC.

This clone was seen a single time. This chain connects TRBV7-6 to TRBJ2-7; D is perhaps TRBD1 (5 bases). The CDR3 length is 15 residues. Between the trimmed V and J ends, which lost 5 bases and 6 bases, there was a span of 20 bases. The germline V gene encodes CDR1 SGHVS and CDR2 FNYEAQ. The CDR3 loop reads CASSRNSPGNGEQYF. The CDR3 DNA reads TGTGCCAGCAGCCGTAACTCCCCAGGGAACGGCGAGCAGTACTTC.

The rearrangement links TRBV7-6 to TRBJ1-5; 7 bases fit TRBD1. V dropped 5 bases and J dropped 0; count of bases not matched to a gene: 4. The CDR3 covers 15 residues. Germline CDR1 is SGHVS and CDR2 is FNYEAQ. DNA for the CDR3: TGTGCCAGCAGCCCCGGGACAGCTAGCAATCAGCCCCAGCATTTT. Translated: CASSPGTASNQPQHF.

The chain combines TRBV5-1 with TRBJ2-7, with TRBD2 matching over 10 bases. This CDR3 contains 15 residues. Germline CDR1 and CDR2: SGHRS and YFSETQ. Germline trimming cut 7 bases from V and 1 base from J; bases unmatched to any gene: 8. CDR3 residues: CASHGGAGGSYEQYF. The CDR3 coding sequence is TGCGCCAGCCATGGAGGAGCGGGGGGGTCCTACGAGCAGTACTTC.

CDR3 residues: CASRTLTRGTEAFF. As DNA, the CDR3 is TGTGCCAGCAGAACCCTAACCCGAGGCACTGAAGCTTTCTTT. V gene TRBV28 combines with J gene TRBJ1-1, with unresolved D. There are 14 residues in the CDR3. CDR1 MDHEN and CDR2 SYDVKM come from the germline V gene. With 6 bases removed from V and 4 bases from J, the gap between germline ends came to 15 bases.